This TCR beta chain was recovered during a study of regulatory T cells in long-lasting Graves disease. Library construction for TCR beta used iRepertoire HTBI primers and Arm-PCR of CDR3 regions. TCRdb re-analysed the multiplex PCR reads in MiXCR, keeping a single row per CDR3 protein. The sample carries fewer than 400,000 distinct CDR3 sequences, under 25% recorded once. The CDR3 runs to 14 residues. Deletions cut 7 bases from V and 1 base from J, with 11 bases between. The germline gives CDR1 SGHRS, CDR2 YFSETQ. This clonotype has just a few counts. Indicated time point: persistent/refractory GD, antithyroid drugs over 5 years with positive TRAb. PBMC-extracted RNA yielded the TCR library.

The specimen comprised peripheral blood mononuclear cells (PBMCs), sampled when the disease was refractory, from a patient treated with antithyroid drugs. The chain uses TRBV5-1 and TRBJ2-2, with a weak D call TRBD2 (5 bases). The source of this sequence is a female donor with Graves disease. As DNA, the CDR3 is TGCGCCAGCGCAAGCGGAGGGAACACCGGGGAGCTGTTTTTT. Amino acid sequence: CASASGGNTGELFF.